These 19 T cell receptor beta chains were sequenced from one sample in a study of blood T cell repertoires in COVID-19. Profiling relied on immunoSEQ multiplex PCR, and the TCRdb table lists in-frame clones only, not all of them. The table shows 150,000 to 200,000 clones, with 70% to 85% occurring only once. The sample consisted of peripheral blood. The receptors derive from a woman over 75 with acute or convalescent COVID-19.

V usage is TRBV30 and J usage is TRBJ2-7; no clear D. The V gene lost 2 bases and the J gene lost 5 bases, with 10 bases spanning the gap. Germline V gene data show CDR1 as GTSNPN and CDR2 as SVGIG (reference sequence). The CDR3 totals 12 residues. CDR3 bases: TGTGCCTGGAGTCCCAGATCACACGAGCAGTACTTC. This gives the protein CAWSPRSHEQYF.

The CDR3 bases are TGTGCCAGCAGCTTAGCTAGCGGACGTTACGAGCAGTACTTC. Translating it yields CASSLASGRYEQYF. The chain couples TRBV7-9 to TRBJ2-7, with D possibly TRBD2 on 6 matching bases. V shed 0 bases and J shed 4 bases, with 10 bases lying between them. There are 14 residues in the CDR3. Germline CDR1 SEHNR, CDR2 FQNEAQ (reference sequence).

As DNA, the CDR3 is TGTGCCAGCAGCAACTCCCGTACTGAAGCTTTCTTT. Encoded protein: CASSNSRTEAFF. The V call is TRBV7-8, the J call TRBJ1-1; D gene unclear. This CDR3 is 12 amino acids long. Germline CDR1 reads SGHVS; CDR2 reads FQNEAQ. The V and J ends lost 5 bases and 5 bases respectively, with 9 bases between them.

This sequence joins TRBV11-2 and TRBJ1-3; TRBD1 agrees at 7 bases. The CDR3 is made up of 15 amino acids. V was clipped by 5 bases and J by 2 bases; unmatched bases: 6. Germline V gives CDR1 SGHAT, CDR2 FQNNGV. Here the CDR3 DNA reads TGTGCCAGCAGCCTAATCGACAGGGCTGGAAACACCATATATTTT. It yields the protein CASSLIDRAGNTIYF. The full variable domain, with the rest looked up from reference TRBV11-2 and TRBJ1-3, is EAGVAQSPRYKIIEKRQSVAFWCNPISGHATLYWYQQILGQGPKLLIQFQNNGVVDDSQLPKDRFSAERLKGVDSTLKIQPAKLEDSAVYLCASSLIDRAGNTIYFGEGSWLTVV.

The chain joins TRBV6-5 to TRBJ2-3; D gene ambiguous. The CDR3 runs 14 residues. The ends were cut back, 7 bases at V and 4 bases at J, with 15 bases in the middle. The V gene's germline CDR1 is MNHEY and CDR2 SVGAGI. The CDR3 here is CASTSLSVADTQYF. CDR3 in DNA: TGTGCCAGCACCTCGCTCTCGGTTGCAGATACGCAGTATTTT.

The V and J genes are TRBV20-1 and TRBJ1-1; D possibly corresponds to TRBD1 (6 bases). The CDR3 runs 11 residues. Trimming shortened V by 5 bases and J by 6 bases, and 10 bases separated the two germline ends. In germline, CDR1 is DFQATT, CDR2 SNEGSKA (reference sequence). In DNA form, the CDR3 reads TGCAGTGCTTGGGACATCTCTGAAGCTTTCTTT. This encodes CSAWDISEAFF.

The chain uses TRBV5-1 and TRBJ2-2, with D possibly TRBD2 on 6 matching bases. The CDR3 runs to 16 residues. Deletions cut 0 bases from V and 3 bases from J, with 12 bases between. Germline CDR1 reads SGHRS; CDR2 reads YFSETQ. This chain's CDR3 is CASSLGASADTGELFF. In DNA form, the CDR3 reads TGCGCCAGCAGCTTGGGGGCTAGCGCCGACACCGGGGAGCTGTTTTTT.

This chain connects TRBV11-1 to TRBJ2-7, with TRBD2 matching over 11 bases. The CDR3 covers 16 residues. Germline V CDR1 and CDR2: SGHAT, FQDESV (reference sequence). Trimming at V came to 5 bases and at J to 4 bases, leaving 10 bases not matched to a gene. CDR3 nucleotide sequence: TGTGCCAGCAGCGTGGGTCGACTAGCGGGAAAATACGAGCAGTACTTC. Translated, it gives CASSVGRLAGKYEQYF. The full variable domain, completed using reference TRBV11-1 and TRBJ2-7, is EAEVAQSPRYKITEKSQAVAFWCDPISGHATLYWYRQILGQGPELLVQFQDESVVDDSQLPKDRFSAERLKGVDSTLKIQPAELGDSAMYLCASSVGRLAGKYEQYFGPGTRLTVT.

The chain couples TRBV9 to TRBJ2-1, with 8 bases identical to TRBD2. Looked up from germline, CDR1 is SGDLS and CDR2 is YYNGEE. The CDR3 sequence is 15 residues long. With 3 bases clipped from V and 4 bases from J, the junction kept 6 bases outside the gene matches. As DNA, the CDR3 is TGTGCCAGCAGCGCGAGACTAGCGCTATACAATGAGCAGTTCTTC. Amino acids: CASSARLALYNEQFF.

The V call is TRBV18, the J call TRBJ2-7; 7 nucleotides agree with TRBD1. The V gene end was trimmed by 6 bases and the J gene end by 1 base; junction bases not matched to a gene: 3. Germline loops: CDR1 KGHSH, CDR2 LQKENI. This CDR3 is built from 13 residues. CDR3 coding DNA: TGTGCCAGCTCCCAGGGGGTATCCTACGAGCAGTACTTC. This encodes CASSQGVSYEQYF.

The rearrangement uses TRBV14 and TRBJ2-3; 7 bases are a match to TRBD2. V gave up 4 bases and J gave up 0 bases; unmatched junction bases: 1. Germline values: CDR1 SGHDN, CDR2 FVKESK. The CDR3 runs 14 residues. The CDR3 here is CASSPAGSTDTQYF. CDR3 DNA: TGTGCCAGCAGCCCAGCGGGGAGCACAGATACGCAGTATTTT.

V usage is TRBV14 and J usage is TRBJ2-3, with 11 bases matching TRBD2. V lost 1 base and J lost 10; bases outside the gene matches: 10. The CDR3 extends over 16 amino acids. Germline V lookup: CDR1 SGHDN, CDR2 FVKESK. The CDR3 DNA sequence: TGTGCCAGCAGCCAAGCGGCTAGCGGGAGGAAGGATGCGCAGTATTTT. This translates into CASSQAASGRKDAQYF.

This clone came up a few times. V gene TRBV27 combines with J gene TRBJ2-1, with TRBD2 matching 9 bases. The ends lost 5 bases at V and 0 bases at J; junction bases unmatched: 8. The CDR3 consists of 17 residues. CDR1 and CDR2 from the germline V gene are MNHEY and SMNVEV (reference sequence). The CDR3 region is CASSLLAGALSYNEQFF. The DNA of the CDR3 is TGTGCCAGCAGTCTCTTAGCGGGAGCCCTCTCCTACAATGAGCAGTTCTTC.

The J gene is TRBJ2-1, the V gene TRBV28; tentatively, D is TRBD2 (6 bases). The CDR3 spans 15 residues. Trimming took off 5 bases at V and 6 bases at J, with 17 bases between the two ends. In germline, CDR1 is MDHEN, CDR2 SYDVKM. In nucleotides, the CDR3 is TGTGCCAGCAGTCCTGGCGGGACCCGGGTCAATGAGCAGTTCTTC. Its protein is CASSPGGTRVNEQFF.

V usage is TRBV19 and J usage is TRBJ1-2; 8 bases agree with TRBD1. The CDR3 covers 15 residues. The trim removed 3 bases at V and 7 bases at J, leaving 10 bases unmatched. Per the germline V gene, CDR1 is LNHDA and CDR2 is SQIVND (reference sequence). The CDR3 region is CASSMWTGTYGGYTF. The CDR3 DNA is TGTGCCAGTAGTATGTGGACAGGGACGTATGGTGGCTACACCTTC.

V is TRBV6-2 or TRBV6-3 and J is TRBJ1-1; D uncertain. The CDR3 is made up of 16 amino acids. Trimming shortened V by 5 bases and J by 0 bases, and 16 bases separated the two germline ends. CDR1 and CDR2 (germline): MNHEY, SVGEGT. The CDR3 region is CASSIWATALNTEAFF. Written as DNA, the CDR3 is TGTGCCAGCAGTATTTGGGCTACCGCCCTGAACACTGAAGCTTTCTTT.

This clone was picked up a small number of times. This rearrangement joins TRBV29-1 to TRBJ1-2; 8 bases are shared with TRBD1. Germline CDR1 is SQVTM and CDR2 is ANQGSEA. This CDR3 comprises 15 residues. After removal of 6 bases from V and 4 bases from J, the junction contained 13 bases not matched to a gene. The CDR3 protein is CSVRPGSGGAYGYTF. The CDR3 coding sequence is TGCAGCGTACGTCCCGGGTCAGGGGGCGCCTATGGCTACACCTTC.

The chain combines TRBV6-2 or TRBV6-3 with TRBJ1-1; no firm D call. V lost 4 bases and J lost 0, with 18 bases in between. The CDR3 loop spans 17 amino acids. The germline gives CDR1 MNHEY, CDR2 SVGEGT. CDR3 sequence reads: CASSLAQQYFMNTEAFF. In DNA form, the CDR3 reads TGTGCCAGCAGTTTGGCGCAACAGTACTTCATGAACACTGAAGCTTTCTTT.

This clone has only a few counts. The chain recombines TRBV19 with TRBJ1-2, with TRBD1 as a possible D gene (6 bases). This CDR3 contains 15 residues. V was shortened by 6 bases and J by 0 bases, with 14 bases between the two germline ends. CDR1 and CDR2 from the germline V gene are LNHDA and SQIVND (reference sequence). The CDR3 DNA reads TGTGCCAGTAGGGACAGCCTGTTTGCTAACTATGGCTACACCTTC. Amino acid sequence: CASRDSLFANYGYTF.